This T cell receptor (beta chain) appears in the sequencing data of a study of cytotoxic CD8 clonotypes in ibrutinib-treated CLL. In the study overall: Following treatment for a median about 13 months, range 6 to 36, response samples were then taken.

Points from the study as a whole: Public clonotypes (which were uncommon) either contracted or remained stable on treatment.

Measured with immunoSEQ multiplex PCR; TCRdb has only the in-frame clones, and not every one. The sample carries under 300,000 clones, approximately 76% recorded once. Regarding this clone: The antigen is undetermined.

The input for sequencing was PBMCs, taken at disease progression, from a patient treated with ibrutinib. The sequence came from a human donor with chronic lymphocytic leukemia.

The CDR3 loop reads CASKGWRLGEKLFF. CDR3 DNA: TGCGCCAGCAAGGGGTGGCGGCTAGGTGAAAAACTGTTTTTT. J is TRBJ1-4 and V is TRBV4-1, with a tentative D call TRBD1 (5 bases). Germline assignment: CDR1 MGHRA and CDR2 YSYEKL. V was clipped by 7 bases and J by 7 bases, with 16 bases between them. The CDR3 consists of 14 residues.